The T cell receptor beta chain described here comes from a study of Graves' ophthalmopathy and Graves' hyperthyroidism. The sequenced template was RNA, covering the TCR beta CDR3 region. A first-round RT-PCR used HTBI primers, followed by a second-round multiplex PCR. Each CDR3 protein is one row after TCRdb ran MiXCR on the multiplex PCR reads. The data show 340,000 or so distinct CDR3 sequences, roughly 17% seen once. Germline V gene data show CDR1 as SGHTA and CDR2 as FQGNSA. The CDR3 contains 14 residues. The V gene lost 6 bases and the J gene lost 2 bases, with 14 bases spanning the gap. This clonotype was detected many times. With a duration under 3 months, ophthalmopathy in the donors showed moderate-to-severe activity, CAS ≥3 and NOSPECS ≥4. Patients with other autoimmune diseases, uncontrolled infections, pregnancy or lactation were excluded. Someone took the PBMCs out of more than 9 ml of fresh peripheral blood.

Sequenced sample: peripheral blood. The receptor was derived from an adult man with Graves' ophthalmopathy. The V gene is TRBV7-2, the J gene TRBJ2-7, with a possible D match to TRBD2 (6 bases). The chain's CDR3 is CASSWEEGTYEQYF. DNA of the CDR3: TGTGCCAGCAGTTGGGAGGAAGGTACCTACGAGCAGTACTTC.